The sequence of this T cell receptor beta chain was determined in a study of cytomegalovirus exposure and HLA in healthy donors. Overall study: Ancestry clustering placed 70% to 90% of over 300 genotyped donors in the Caucasian-associated cluster.

It was with 60 Vbeta and 13 Jbeta primers that the PCR ran. Method: immunoSEQ multiplex PCR; TCRdb's copy keeps in-frame clones and lacks some. The table has 150,000 to 200,000 clones, around 77% seen once. As for this clone: Its cognate antigen is unknown.

Study conclusions and caveats: Analyses of presence/absence relied on an assumption of roughly uniform sequencing depth across donors. As a later analysis showed, a missense DCLRE1C variant was linked to trimming of TCR beta V- and J-genes.

The CDR3 is made up of 14 amino acids. From germline, CDR1 is SEHNR and CDR2 FQNEAQ (reference sequence). After removal of 2 bases from V and 5 bases from J, the junction contained 5 bases not matched to a gene. The chain joins TRBV7-9 to TRBJ2-7; 8 bases fit TRBD2. This receptor was identified in a woman in her 30s in good health and CMV-seronegative. Sequenced sample: PBMCs. The CDR3, as DNA: TGTGCCAGCAGCTTACGGGGGGGGCCTCACGAGCAGTACTTC. Protein: CASSLRGGPHEQYF.